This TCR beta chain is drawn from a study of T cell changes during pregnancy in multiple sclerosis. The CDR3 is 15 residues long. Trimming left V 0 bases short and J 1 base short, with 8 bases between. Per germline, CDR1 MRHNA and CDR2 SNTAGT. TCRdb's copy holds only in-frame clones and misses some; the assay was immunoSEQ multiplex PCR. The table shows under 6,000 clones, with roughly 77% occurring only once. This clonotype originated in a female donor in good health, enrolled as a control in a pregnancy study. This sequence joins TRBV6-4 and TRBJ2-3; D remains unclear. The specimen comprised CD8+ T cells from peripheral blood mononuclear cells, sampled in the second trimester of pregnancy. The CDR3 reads CASSDSSTGTDTQYF. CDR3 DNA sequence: TGTGCCAGCAGTGACTCGTCTACCGGCACAGATACGCAGTATTTT.